These 30 T cell receptor beta chains were all obtained from the same sample, sequenced in a study of blood T cell repertoires in COVID-19. Method: immunoSEQ multiplex PCR; TCRdb's copy keeps in-frame clones and lacks some. The repertoire holds 100,000 to 150,000 clones, with roughly 85% as singletons. Material for sequencing was peripheral blood. The receptors shown here come from a human donor in a cohort sampled during active COVID-19.

This clone has a count of ten or more. This rearrangement joins TRBV2 to TRBJ1-5; 12 nucleotides agree with TRBD1. In germline, CDR1 is SNHLY, CDR2 FYNNEI. CDR3 length: 16 residues. V was pared by 6 bases and J by 2 bases, with 5 bases of the junction left unmatched. CDR3 DNA: TGTGCCAGCAGGACGGGACAGGGGGCCGGCAATCAGCCCCAGCATTTT. It is translated as CASRTGQGAGNQPQHF.

The rearrangement links TRBV18 to TRBJ2-7; 8 nucleotides match TRBD2. The CDR3 extends over 15 amino acids. V was pared by 3 bases and J by 5 bases, with 9 bases of the junction left unmatched. CDR1 KGHSH and CDR2 LQKENI come from the germline V gene. The CDR3 region has the DNA TGTGCCAGCTCACCGCTCGGGGGGGTGGCCGACGAGCAGTACTTC. It encodes CASSPLGGVADEQYF. Supplemented by reference TRBV18 and TRBJ2-7, the full variable domain reads NAGVMQNPRHLVRRRGQEARLRCSPMKGHSHVYWYRQLPEEGLKFMVYLQKENIIDESGMPKERFSAEFPKEGPSILRIQQVVRGDSAAYFCASSPLGGVADEQYFGPGTRLTVT.

This chain connects TRBV4-3 to TRBJ1-3; D is uncertain. Per germline, CDR1 LGHNA and CDR2 YSLEER. With 0 bases removed from V and 0 bases from J, the gap between germline ends came to 9 bases. CDR3 length: 16 residues. The CDR3 DNA reads as TGCGCCAGCAGCCAAGATCGGACTTCCTCTGGAAACACCATATATTTT. Its translation is CASSQDRTSSGNTIYF.

The chain has TRBV5-8 and TRBJ1-1; D is ambiguous. The V gene's germline CDR1 is SGHTS and CDR2 YDEGEE. V was cut by 7 bases and J by 10 bases, with 14 bases left in between. The CDR3 spans 11 residues. This chain's CDR3 is CASRSRLGAFF. The CDR3 nucleotides are TGTGCCAGCCGGAGCCGGCTGGGAGCTTTCTTT.

V is TRBV23-1 and J is TRBJ2-6; D is perhaps TRBD1 (6 bases). TRBV23-1 is an ORF, and what it does is uncertain. The CDR3 contains 19 residues. The V gene lost 0 bases and the J gene lost 1 base, with 16 bases spanning the gap. The CDR3 region has the DNA TGCGCCAGCAGTCAATCGAAAAATCTACAGGGATCTGGGGCCAACGTCCTGACTTTC. This codes for CASSQSKNLQGSGANVLTF.

This clone was seen just once. V is TRBV11-2 and J is TRBJ2-7; 16 bases map to TRBD2. After removal of 5 bases from V and 0 bases from J, the junction contained 7 bases not matched to a gene. The CDR3 totals 18 residues. Per germline, CDR1 SGHAT and CDR2 FQNNGV. CDR3 sequence (DNA): TGTGCCAGCAGCGAGGGACTAGCGGGAGGGCCGAGCTCCTACGAGCAGTACTTC. Translated, it gives CASSEGLAGGPSSYEQYF.

This clone was counted a few times. The chain joins TRBV4-1 to TRBJ1-5; no clear D. V was shortened by 0 bases and J by 9 bases, with 9 bases between the two germline ends. The CDR3 is 13 amino acids. CDR1 is MGHRA, CDR2 YSYEKL, per germline. The CDR3 here is CASSQDLFLPQHF. CDR3 in DNA: TGCGCCAGCAGCCAAGATTTGTTTCTGCCCCAGCATTTT.

This chain joins TRBV19 and TRBJ1-1; possible D gene TRBD1, 6 bases. Trimming shortened V by 4 bases and J by 6 bases, and 18 bases separated the two germline ends. The CDR3 contains 15 residues. In germline, CDR1 is LNHDA, CDR2 SQIVND (reference sequence). The CDR3 nucleotides read TGTGCCAGTAGTAGCTACAGGGATCATAGGTCTGAAGCTTTCTTT. It encodes CASSSYRDHRSEAFF. Full variable domain (rest looked up from reference TRBV19 and TRBJ1-1): DGGITQSPKYLFRKEGQNVTLSCEQNLNHDAMYWYRQDPGQGLRLIYYSQIVNDFQKGDIAEGYSVSREKKESFPLTVTSAQKNPTAFYLCASSSYRDHRSEAFFGQGTRLTVV.

A few counts support this clone. At the DNA level, this CDR3 is encoded by other sequences in the same sample as well. The chain combines TRBV5-8 with TRBJ2-5; unclear D gene. The CDR3 is 12 amino acids. V lost 0 bases, J lost 5 bases, and 5 bases lay in between. CDR1 SGHTS and CDR2 YDEGEE come from the germline V gene. The CDR3 nucleotides are TGTGCCAGCAGCTTGGCACGGGAGACCCAGTACTTC. Translation gives CASSLARETQYF.

The chain has TRBV7-2 and TRBJ2-7; D may be TRBD1 (7 bases). The V end was cut by 1 base, the J end by 0 bases, with 13 bases between. Germline V gives CDR1 SGHTA, CDR2 FQGNSA. The CDR3 extends over 16 amino acids. The CDR3 DNA follows: TGTGCCAGCAGCTTAGGGAGGGGACAGATCTCCTACGAGCAGTACTTC. Its protein product is CASSLGRGQISYEQYF. The whole variable domain, filled in from reference TRBV7-2 and TRBJ2-7, reads GAGVSQSPSNKVTEKGKDVELRCDPISGHTALYWYRQSLGQGLEFLIYFQGNSAPDKSGLPSDRFSAERTGGSVSTLTIQRTQQEDSAVYLCASSLGRGQISYEQYFGPGTRLTVT.

This rearrangement joins TRBV5-5 to TRBJ2-7; weak D call: TRBD2 (5 bases). This CDR3 has 16 amino acids. Germline CDR1 and CDR2: SGHKS and YYEKEE (reference sequence). The ends were cut back, 2 bases at V and 6 bases at J, with 21 bases in the middle. The CDR3 DNA follows: TGTGCCAGCAGCTTATCAGGACGGTCCGCCCTAGCCGAGCAGTACTTC. This encodes CASSLSGRSALAEQYF.

The rearrangement links TRBV7-9 to TRBJ2-3; TRBD1 aligns across 11 bases. The CDR3 has 15 amino acids. CDR1 SEHNR and CDR2 FQNEAQ come from the germline V gene (reference sequence). Trimming took 0 bases from V and 6 from J; bases not matched to a gene: 2. DNA of the CDR3: TGTGCCAGCAGCTTAGCCGGGACAGGGGGTGATACGCAGTATTTT. Protein: CASSLAGTGGDTQYF. The full variable domain, in which reference TRBV7-9 and TRBJ2-3 provide the parts outside the CDR3, is DTGVSQNPRHKITKRGQNVTFRCDPISEHNRLYWYRQTLGQGPEFLTYFQNEAQLEKSRLLSDRFSAERPKGSFSTLEIQRTEQGDSAMYLCASSLAGTGGDTQYFGPGTRLTVL.

V gene TRBV7-9 combines with J gene TRBJ2-2; the match to TRBD2 covers 11 bases. The CDR3 is 16 residues long. Germline loops: CDR1 SEHNR, CDR2 FQNEAQ (reference sequence). V gave up 5 bases and J gave up 1 base; unmatched junction bases: 3. Here the CDR3 reads CASSPLAGGNTGELFF. The CDR3 DNA reads as TGTGCCAGCAGCCCCCTAGCGGGAGGGAACACCGGGGAGCTGTTTTTT. Full variable domain (missing parts from reference TRBV7-9 and TRBJ2-2): DTGVSQNPRHKITKRGQNVTFRCDPISEHNRLYWYRQTLGQGPEFLTYFQNEAQLEKSRLLSDRFSAERPKGSFSTLEIQRTEQGDSAMYLCASSPLAGGNTGELFFGEGSRLTVL.

The chain joins TRBV7-6 to TRBJ1-6; weak D call: TRBD1 (5 bases). From germline, CDR1 is SGHVS and CDR2 FNYEAQ. Trimming removed 5 bases at V and 0 bases at J, with 17 bases between. The CDR3 covers 18 residues. The CDR3 bases are TGTGCCAGCAGCCCTTTTGGACGGGGGAGCTCCTATAATTCACCCCTCCACTTT. It translates to CASSPFGRGSSYNSPLHF.

The chain uses TRBV6-6 and TRBJ2-1; D gene ambiguous. Germline V CDR1 and CDR2: MNHNY, SVGAGI (reference sequence). This CDR3 spans 11 amino acids. V dropped 5 bases and J dropped 9 bases, with 8 bases sitting between them. The CDR3: CASSRKLEQFF. Here the CDR3 DNA reads TGTGCCAGCAGTCGAAAACTTGAGCAGTTCTTC.

The chain uses TRBV7-9 and TRBJ2-3, with TRBD2 matching 7 bases. The V gene end was trimmed by 2 bases and the J gene end by 6 bases; junction bases not matched to a gene: 14. Germline loops: CDR1 SEHNR, CDR2 FQNEAQ (reference sequence). The CDR3 covers 17 residues. In DNA, the CDR3 is TGTGCCAGCAGCTTACCGTCCGGGGCGGGAGAACGGGATACGCAGTATTTT. It yields the protein CASSLPSGAGERDTQYF. The whole variable domain, filled in from reference TRBV7-9 and TRBJ2-3, reads DTGVSQNPRHKITKRGQNVTFRCDPISEHNRLYWYRQTLGQGPEFLTYFQNEAQLEKSRLLSDRFSAERPKGSFSTLEIQRTEQGDSAMYLCASSLPSGAGERDTQYFGPGTRLTVL.

The DNA of the CDR3 is TGTGCCAGCAACGGACACCAGAACACTGAAGCTTTCTTT. Amino acids: CASNGHQNTEAFF. J is TRBJ1-1 and V is TRBV5-6; maybe TRBD1 (5 bases). The CDR3 is 13 amino acids. Germline V gives CDR1 SGHDT, CDR2 YYEEEE. Trimming stripped 6 bases from V and 1 base from J, with 10 bases between.

The genes are TRBV28 and TRBJ2-7; D possibly corresponds to TRBD1 (6 bases). This CDR3 spans 15 amino acids. CDR1 and CDR2 from the germline V gene are MDHEN and SYDVKM. Trimming stripped 6 bases from V and 3 bases from J, with 18 bases between. In DNA form, the CDR3 reads TGTGCCAGCAGACCCCGGGACATCGCGATCTACGAGCAGTACTTC. This gives the protein CASRPRDIAIYEQYF.

The chain employs TRBV19 and TRBJ2-2; a weak D match, TRBD2 (7 bases). This CDR3 region has 14 residues. Germline V gene data show CDR1 as LNHDA and CDR2 as SQIVND (reference sequence). V lost 8 bases to trimming and J lost 0 bases, with 10 bases between them. CDR3 amino acids: CASGGGPNTGELFF. Here the CDR3 DNA reads TGTGCCAGTGGGGGGGGCCCGAACACCGGGGAGCTGTTTTTT.

This chain connects TRBV7-6 to TRBJ2-3; no clear D gene. The CDR3 contains 14 residues. Germline CDR1 SGHVS, CDR2 FNYEAQ. The V end lost 5 bases, the J end lost 0 bases, and 9 bases lay between the germline ends. The CDR3 loop reads CASSRERSTDTQYF. For the CDR3, the DNA is TGTGCCAGCAGCCGAGAGAGAAGCACAGATACGCAGTATTTT.

The J gene is TRBJ1-5, the V gene TRBV28, with D unclear. The length of the CDR3 is 15 residues. The V gene's germline CDR1 is MDHEN and CDR2 SYDVKM. Trimming removed 7 bases from V and 0 bases from J, with 13 bases in between. CDR3 protein: CASKSGAISNQPQHF. The CDR3 DNA reads as TGTGCCAGCAAGTCAGGCGCTATTAGCAATCAGCCCCAGCATTTT.

The V call is TRBV10-3, the J call TRBJ2-7; D might be TRBD1 (6 bases). Germline V CDR1 and CDR2: ENHRY, SYGVKD. The CDR3 runs to 12 residues. V gave up 4 bases and J gave up 13 bases, with 17 bases separating them. CDR3 DNA: TGTGCCATCAGTGCATCAGGGGAACCCCTTTACTTC. Residues: CAISASGEPLYF.

A few counts support this clone. The CDR3 protein is CASSRPADTQYF. CDR3 coding DNA: TGTGCCAGCAGCCGTCCAGCAGATACGCAGTATTTT. The V gene is TRBV14, the J gene TRBJ2-3; no definite D call. Germline CDR1 is SGHDN and CDR2 is FVKESK. This CDR3 comprises 12 residues. The V gene lost 4 bases and the J gene lost 4 bases, with 6 bases spanning the gap.

The chain carries TRBV5-1 and TRBJ1-2, with TRBD1 matching 12 bases. Trimming cost V 4 bases and J 4 bases; bases outside gene matches: 5. The germline CDR1 and CDR2 sequences are SGHRS and YFSETQ. CDR3 size: 15 residues. Written as DNA, the CDR3 is TGCGCCAGCAGCCTGCGGGGACAGGGGGCCTATGGCTACACCTTC. Its protein is CASSLRGQGAYGYTF.

The chain is built from TRBV6-2 or TRBV6-3 and TRBJ2-5, with 9 nucleotides matching TRBD2. In germline, CDR1 is MNHEY, CDR2 SVGEGT. CDR3 size: 16 residues. V trimming: 6 bases; J trimming: 10 bases; junction bases outside the gene matches: 18. In DNA form, the CDR3 reads TGTGCCAGCAGCCAATCTCTCCTTAGCGGGGGAGAACACCAGTACTTC. Residues: CASSQSLLSGGEHQYF.

The V and J genes are TRBV27 and TRBJ2-1; D may be TRBD2 (7 bases). V lost 5 bases to trimming and J lost 7 bases, with 24 bases between them. The germline V gene encodes CDR1 MNHEY and CDR2 SMNVEV (reference sequence). The CDR3 covers 17 residues. The CDR3 protein is CASSPRSVGGPINEQFF. The CDR3 DNA follows: TGTGCCAGCAGTCCCCGTTCGGTCGGGGGGCCGATTAATGAGCAGTTCTTC.

This chain links TRBV21-1 with TRBJ2-3; the table's D gene call, TRBD1, was not cross checked with the DNA. TRBV21-1 is a listed pseudogene. The CDR3 covers 16 residues. CDR3 DNA: TGTGCCAGCACCAAAGGGCCCGGGGACACCACAGATACGCAGTATTTT. It translates to CASTKGPGDTTDTQYF.

V gene TRBV24-1 combines with J gene TRBJ2-2, with a tentative D call TRBD2 (5 bases). The germline gives CDR1 KGHDR, CDR2 SFDVKD. Trimming cost V 3 bases and J 2 bases, with 9 bases left between them. This CDR3 is 15 amino acids long. The CDR3 spells CATSDPGKNTGELFF. Written as DNA, the CDR3 is TGTGCCACCAGTGATCCCGGGAAAAACACCGGGGAGCTGTTTTTT.

In its sample, this clone was seen a few times. The V and J genes are TRBV11-2 and TRBJ1-1, with no clear D. The CDR3 totals 15 residues. Germline CDR1 reads SGHAT; CDR2 reads FQNNGV. Trimming left V 1 base short and J 3 bases short, with 12 bases between. CDR3 protein: CASSLVLGSDTEAFF. CDR3 DNA sequence: TGTGCCAGCAGCTTAGTCTTGGGGAGCGACACTGAAGCTTTCTTT.

The chain has TRBV7-2 and TRBJ2-7; 8 bases fit TRBD1. CDR1 and CDR2 from the germline V gene are SGHTA and FQGNSA. J gave up 1 base and V 5 bases, and 4 bases lay outside the gene matches. CDR3 length: 14 residues. The CDR3 spells CASSNGQGSYEQYF. The CDR3 DNA is TGTGCCAGCAGCAACGGACAGGGTTCCTACGAGCAGTACTTC.